This T cell receptor (beta chain) was captured in a study of blood T cell repertoires in COVID-19. Study overall: Spain, Italy and the United States supplied samples that represented acute and convalescent COVID-19. Nucleic acid was either cDNA or gDNA, and it came from T cells, B-cell-depleted T cells, or PBMCs.

Original handling: By means of reference gene primer amplification, nucleated cell counts were estimated. Assay: immunoSEQ multiplex PCR; the TCRdb copy retains only in-frame clones and omits some. V and J calls and clone size are those listed in that table; D and trimming were worked out from the DNA. The repertoire holds 85,000 to 120,000 clones, with roughly two thirds as singletons. Germline trimming cut 6 bases from V and 8 bases from J; bases unmatched to any gene: 7. CDR3 length equals 14 residues. Germline V gene sequence: CDR1 SNHLY, CDR2 FYNNEI. The clonotype was recovered from a human donor with acute or convalescent COVID-19. The donor label of this sample is uncertain. The specimen was peripheral blood. The chain links TRBV2 to TRBJ1-4, with TRBD1 identical over 9 bases. The CDR3 sequence: CASRETGGGEKLFF. The CDR3 region has the DNA TGTGCCAGCAGAGAGACAGGGGGAGGCGAAAAACTGTTTTTT.